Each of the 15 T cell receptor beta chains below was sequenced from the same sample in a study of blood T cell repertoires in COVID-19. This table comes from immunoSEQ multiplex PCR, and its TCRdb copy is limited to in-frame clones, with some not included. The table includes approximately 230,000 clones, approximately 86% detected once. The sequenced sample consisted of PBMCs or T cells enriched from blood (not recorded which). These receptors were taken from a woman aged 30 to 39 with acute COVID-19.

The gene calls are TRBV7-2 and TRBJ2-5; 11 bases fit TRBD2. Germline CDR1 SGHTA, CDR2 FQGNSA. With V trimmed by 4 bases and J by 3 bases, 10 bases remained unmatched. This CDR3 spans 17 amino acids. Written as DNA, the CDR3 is TGTGCCAGCAGCTCGCTCCCCGGGACTAGCGGAGAAGAGACCCAGTACTTC. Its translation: CASSSLPGTSGEETQYF.

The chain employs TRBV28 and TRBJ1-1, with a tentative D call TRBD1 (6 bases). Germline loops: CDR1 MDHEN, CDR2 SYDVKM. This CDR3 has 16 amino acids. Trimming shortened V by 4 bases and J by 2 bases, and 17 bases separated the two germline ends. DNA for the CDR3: TGTGCCAGCAGTTCAGAGGCTACAGGGCCCAACACTGAAGCTTTCTTT. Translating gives CASSSEATGPNTEAFF.

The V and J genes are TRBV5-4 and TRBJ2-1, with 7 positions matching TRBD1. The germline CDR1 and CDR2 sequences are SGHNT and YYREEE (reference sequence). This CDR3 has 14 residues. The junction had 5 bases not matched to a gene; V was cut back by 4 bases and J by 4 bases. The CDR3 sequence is CASSPDRRYNEQFF. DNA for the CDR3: TGTGCCAGCAGCCCGGACAGGAGGTACAATGAGCAGTTCTTC.

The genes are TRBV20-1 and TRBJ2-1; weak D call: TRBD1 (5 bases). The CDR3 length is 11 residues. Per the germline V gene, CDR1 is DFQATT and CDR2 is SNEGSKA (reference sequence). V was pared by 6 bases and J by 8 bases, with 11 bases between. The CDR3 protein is CSAGRADEQFF. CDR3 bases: TGCAGTGCCGGCAGGGCGGATGAGCAGTTCTTC.

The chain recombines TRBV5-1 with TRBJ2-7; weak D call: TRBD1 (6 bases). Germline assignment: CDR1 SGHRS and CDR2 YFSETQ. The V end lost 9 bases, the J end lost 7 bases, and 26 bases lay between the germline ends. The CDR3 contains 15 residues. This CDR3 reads CATASAPGQSREQYF. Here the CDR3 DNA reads TGCGCCACCGCAAGCGCTCCGGGACAATCGAGGGAGCAGTACTTC.

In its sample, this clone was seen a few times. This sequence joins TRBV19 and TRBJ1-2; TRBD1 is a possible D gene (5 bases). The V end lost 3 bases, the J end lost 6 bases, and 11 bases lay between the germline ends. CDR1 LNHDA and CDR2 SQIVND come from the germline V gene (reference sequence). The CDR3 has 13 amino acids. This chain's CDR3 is CASSISRENGYTF. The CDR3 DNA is TGTGCCAGTAGTATTTCCAGGGAAAATGGCTACACCTTC. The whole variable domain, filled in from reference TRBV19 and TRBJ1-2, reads DGGITQSPKYLFRKEGQNVTLSCEQNLNHDAMYWYRQDPGQGLRLIYYSQIVNDFQKGDIAEGYSVSREKKESFPLTVTSAQKNPTAFYLCASSISRENGYTFGSGTRLTVV.

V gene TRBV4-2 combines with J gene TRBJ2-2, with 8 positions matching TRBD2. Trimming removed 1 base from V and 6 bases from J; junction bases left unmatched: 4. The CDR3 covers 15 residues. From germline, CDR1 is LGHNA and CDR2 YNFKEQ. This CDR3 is CASSQVGLEAGELFF. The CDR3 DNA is TGTGCCAGCAGCCAAGTGGGACTAGAGGCCGGGGAGCTGTTTTTT.

DNA of the CDR3: TGTGCCAGCCAACACCGACTCTCCTATAATTCACCCCTCCACTTT. Its protein product is CASQHRLSYNSPLHF. The J gene is TRBJ1-6, the V gene TRBV6-5; no definite D call. The CDR3 has 15 residues. Per germline, CDR1 MNHEY and CDR2 SVGAGI. Trimming stripped 8 bases from V and 0 bases from J, with 11 bases between.

The CDR3: CASSSFQETQYF. The CDR3 DNA sequence: TGTGCCAGCAGCTCCTTCCAAGAGACCCAGTACTTC. The gene calls are TRBV7-2 and TRBJ2-5; D not resolved. The CDR3 contains 12 residues. Deletions cut 4 bases from V and 1 base from J, with 4 bases between. Germline V gene data show CDR1 as SGHTA and CDR2 as FQGNSA.

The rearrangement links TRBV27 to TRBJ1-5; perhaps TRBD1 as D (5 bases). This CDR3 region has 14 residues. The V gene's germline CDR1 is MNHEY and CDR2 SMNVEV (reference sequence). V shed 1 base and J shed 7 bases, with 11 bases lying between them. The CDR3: CASSLYQGEQPQHF. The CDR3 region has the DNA TGTGCCAGCAGTTTATACCAGGGCGAACAGCCCCAGCATTTT.

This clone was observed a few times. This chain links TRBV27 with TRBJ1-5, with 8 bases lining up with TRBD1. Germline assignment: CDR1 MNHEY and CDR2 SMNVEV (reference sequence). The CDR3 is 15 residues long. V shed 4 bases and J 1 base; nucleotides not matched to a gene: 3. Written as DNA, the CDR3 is TGTGCCAGCAGTTCCCGGACAGGGAGCAATCAGCCCCAGCATTTT. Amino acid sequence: CASSSRTGSNQPQHF.

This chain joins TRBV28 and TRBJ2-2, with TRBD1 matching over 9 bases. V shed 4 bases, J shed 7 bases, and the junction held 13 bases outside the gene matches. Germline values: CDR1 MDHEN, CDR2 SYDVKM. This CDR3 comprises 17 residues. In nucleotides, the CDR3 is TGTGCCAGCAGTTCCCCCGTCACAGGGGGCTATGTCGGGGAGCTGTTTTTT. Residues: CASSSPVTGGYVGELFF.

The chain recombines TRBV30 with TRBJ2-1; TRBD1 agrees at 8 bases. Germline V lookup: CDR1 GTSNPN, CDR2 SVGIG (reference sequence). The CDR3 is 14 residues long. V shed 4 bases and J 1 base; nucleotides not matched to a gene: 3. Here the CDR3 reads CAWNTGGSYNEQFF. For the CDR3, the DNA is TGTGCCTGGAATACAGGGGGATCCTACAATGAGCAGTTCTTC.

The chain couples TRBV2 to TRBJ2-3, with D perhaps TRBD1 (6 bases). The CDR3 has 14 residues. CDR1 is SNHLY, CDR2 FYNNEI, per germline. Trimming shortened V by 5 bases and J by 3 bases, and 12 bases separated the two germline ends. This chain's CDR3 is CASSTITGTDTQYF. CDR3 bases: TGTGCCAGCAGTACAATTACAGGGACAGATACGCAGTATTTT.

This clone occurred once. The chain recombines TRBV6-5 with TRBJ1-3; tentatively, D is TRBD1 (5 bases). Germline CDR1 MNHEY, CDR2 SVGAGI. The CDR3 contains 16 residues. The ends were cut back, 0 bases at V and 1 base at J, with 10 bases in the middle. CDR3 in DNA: TGTGCCAGCAGTTACTCGAAGGGGTTTTCTGGAAACACCATATATTTT. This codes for CASSYSKGFSGNTIYF.